This T cell receptor (beta chain) was recorded in a study of OX40 agonist ivuxolimab in advanced cancers. Study at large: The drug used for patients, ivuxolimab, was an agonistic anti-OX40 (CD134) antibody. Anti-PD-1, anti-PD-L1 or anti-CTLA-4 therapy given earlier was allowed, and 30% to 45% had some. The study's findings and limits: Within 6 weeks, CD4+ and CD8+ blood T cells expanded clonally at 0.1 to 3.0 mg/kg.

Blood specimens came from baseline, cycle 4 day 1, and cycle 7 day 1. Trimming pared 6 bases from V and 6 bases from J, leaving 15 bases between. The CDR3 length is 14 residues. The germline CDR1 and CDR2 sequences are WNHNN and SYGVQD (reference sequence). Comment on this clone: No antigen is known for it.

Produced via immunoSEQ multiplex PCR; TCRdb's table is partial and in-frame only. The sample lists approximately 64,000 clones; just under 85% were seen once. This clonotype was sampled from an adult with an advanced solid tumor such as melanoma, head and neck, liver or kidney cancer. The gene calls are TRBV10-1 and TRBJ1-5, with D perhaps TRBD1 (5 bases). Specimen: CD4+ or CD8+ T cells sorted from blood, collected in a trial of the OX40 agonist ivuxolimab. The CDR3 DNA sequence: TGCGCCAGCAGCGCCGGCGGGGGTTCTCAGCCCCAGCATTTT. Protein sequence: CASSAGGGSQPQHF.